This T cell receptor beta chain was observed in a study of cytomegalovirus exposure and HLA in healthy donors. Notes on the study in general: The study flagged about 150 TCR beta chains as cytomegalovirus-associated.

Notes on this clone: Its antigen is unknown.

PCR was performed using 60 Vbeta and 13 Jbeta primers. Measured with immunoSEQ multiplex PCR; TCRdb has only the in-frame clones, and not every one. The sample lists some 110,000 clones; approximately 70% were seen once. Trimming removed 0 bases from V and 6 bases from J, with 9 bases in between. The CDR3 length is 14 residues. Per germline, CDR1 SGDLS and CDR2 YYNGEE. This chain connects TRBV9 to TRBJ2-2; the D gene is possibly TRBD1 (5 bases). This TCR was sampled from a woman aged 30 to 39 in good health and CMV-seronegative. What was sequenced was PBMCs. CDR3 nucleotides: TGTGCCAGCAGCGTAGGGGGCAGGGCCGGGGAGCTGTTTTTT. Amino acids: CASSVGGRAGELFF.